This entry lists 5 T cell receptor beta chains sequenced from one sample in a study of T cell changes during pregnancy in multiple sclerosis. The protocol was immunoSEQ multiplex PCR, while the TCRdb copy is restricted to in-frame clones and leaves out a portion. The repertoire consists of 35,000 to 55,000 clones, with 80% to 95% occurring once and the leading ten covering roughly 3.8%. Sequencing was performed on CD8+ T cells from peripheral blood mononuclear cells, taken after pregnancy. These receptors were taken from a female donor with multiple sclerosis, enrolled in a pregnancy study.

CDR3 sequence reads: CASSLDLIRGENEKLFF. CDR3 DNA sequence: TGTGCCAGCAGCTTAGATTTGATCAGGGGAGAGAATGAAAAACTGTTTTTT. The chain uses TRBV7-2 and TRBJ1-4; tentatively, D is TRBD1 (6 bases). The CDR3 runs to 17 residues. V lost 1 base, J lost 5 bases, and 17 bases lay in between. The germline gives CDR1 SGHTA, CDR2 FQGNSA. Variable domain in full (rest from reference TRBV7-2 and TRBJ1-4): GAGVSQSPSNKVTEKGKDVELRCDPISGHTALYWYRQSLGQGLEFLIYFQGNSAPDKSGLPSDRFSAERTGGSVSTLTIQRTQQEDSAVYLCASSLDLIRGENEKLFFGSGTQLSVL.

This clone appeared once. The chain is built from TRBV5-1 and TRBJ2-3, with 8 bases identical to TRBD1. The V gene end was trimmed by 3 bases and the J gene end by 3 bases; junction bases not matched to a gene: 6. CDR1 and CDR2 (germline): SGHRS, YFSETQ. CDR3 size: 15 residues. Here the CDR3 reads CASSSDRVTTDTQYF. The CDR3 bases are TGCGCCAGCAGCTCGGACAGGGTAACGACAGATACGCAGTATTTT.

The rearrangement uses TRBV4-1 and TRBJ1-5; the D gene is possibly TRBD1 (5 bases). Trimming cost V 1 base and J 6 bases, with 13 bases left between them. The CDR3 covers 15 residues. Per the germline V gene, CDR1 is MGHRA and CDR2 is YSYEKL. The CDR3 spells CASSQGGQGGQPQHF. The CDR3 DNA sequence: TGCGCCAGCAGCCAAGGTGGTCAGGGTGGTCAGCCCCAGCATTTT.

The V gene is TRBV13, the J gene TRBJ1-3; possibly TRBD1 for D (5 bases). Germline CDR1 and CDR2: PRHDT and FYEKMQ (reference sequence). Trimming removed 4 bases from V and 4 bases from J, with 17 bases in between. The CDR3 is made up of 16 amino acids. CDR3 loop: CASSYEILGPGNTIYF. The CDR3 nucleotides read TGTGCCAGCAGCTACGAGATTCTGGGGCCCGGAAACACCATATATTTT.

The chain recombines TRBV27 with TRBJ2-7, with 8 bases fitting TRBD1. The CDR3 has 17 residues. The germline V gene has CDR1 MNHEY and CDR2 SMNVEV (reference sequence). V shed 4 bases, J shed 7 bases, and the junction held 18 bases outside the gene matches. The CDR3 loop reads CASSSLVSDRGSGEQYF. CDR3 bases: TGTGCCAGCAGTTCCCTAGTTTCTGACAGGGGATCTGGAGAGCAGTACTTC.